One and the same sample provided the 31 T cell receptor beta chains below, sequenced in a study of OX40 agonist ivuxolimab in advanced cancers. Clones were read by immunoSEQ multiplex PCR, and TCRdb kept only the in-frame ones, dropping some. The top ten clones hold under 2% of a sample with tens of thousands of clones, around four fifths of them seen once. The input for sequencing was CD4+ or CD8+ T cells sorted from blood, taken in a trial of the OX40 agonist ivuxolimab. The receptors stem from an adult with an advanced solid tumor such as melanoma, head and neck, liver or kidney cancer.

In DNA, the CDR3 is TGCGCCAGCAGCTTGGGCCCTACTAGCGGGAGGACCTACGAGCAGTACTTC. Its protein is CASSLGPTSGRTYEQYF. The chain recombines TRBV5-1 with TRBJ2-7, with 12 bases identical to TRBD2. The CDR3 is made up of 17 amino acids. The V gene's germline CDR1 is SGHRS and CDR2 YFSETQ. V lost 0 bases and J lost 2; bases outside the gene matches: 6.

This chain uses TRBV14 with TRBJ1-1; no definite D call. Germline V gives CDR1 SGHDN, CDR2 FVKESK. The CDR3 spans 12 residues. V was cut by 0 bases and J by 7 bases, with 6 bases left in between. The CDR3 DNA follows: TGTGCCAGCAGCCAAGATTTCGGTGAAGCTTTCTTT. Amino acid sequence: CASSQDFGEAFF.

A few counts support this clone. The chain joins TRBV4-3 to TRBJ2-2; D gene uncertain. Germline V CDR1 and CDR2: LGHNA, YSLEER. The CDR3 is 17 amino acids. The V end was cut by 0 bases, the J end by 4 bases, with 15 bases between. CDR3 sequence: CASSQDASPVITGELFF. The CDR3 DNA follows: TGCGCCAGCAGCCAAGATGCCTCTCCGGTGATCACCGGGGAGCTGTTTTTT.

V is TRBV2 and J is TRBJ1-1, with unresolved D. V was shortened by 8 bases and J by 1 base, with 11 bases between the two germline ends. Germline CDR1 is SNHLY and CDR2 is FYNNEI. The CDR3 loop spans 13 amino acids. CDR3 bases: TGTGCCAGCTACTTTAGGGCGAACACTGAAGCTTTCTTT. This gives the protein CASYFRANTEAFF.

As regards this clone: One end of the junction does not line up with germline, which may come from a read error. The chain has TRBV6-1 and TRBJ2-7, with D possibly being TRBD2 (7 bases). CDR3 length: 13 residues. Germline CDR1 is MNHNS and CDR2 is SASEGT. CDR3 in amino acids: CATSLTRGGEQYF. The CDR3 DNA is TGTGCCACCAGTTTAACAAGGGGGGGTGAGCAGTACTTC.

The chain is built from TRBV6-5 and TRBJ1-3; a weak D match, TRBD1 (5 bases). Germline V gives CDR1 MNHEY, CDR2 SVGAGI. The CDR3 is made up of 14 amino acids. V was trimmed by 3 bases and J by 4 bases, leaving 10 bases between them. The CDR3 region is CASSYGQGGNTIYF. Written as DNA, the CDR3 is TGTGCCAGCAGTTATGGGCAGGGAGGAAACACCATATATTTT.

The chain is built from TRBV30 and TRBJ1-2, with a tentative D call TRBD1 (5 bases). This CDR3 is 14 amino acids long. In germline, CDR1 is GTSNPN, CDR2 SVGIG (reference sequence). V was clipped by 5 bases and J by 4 bases, with 17 bases between them. Here the CDR3 reads CAWGAGSRVYGYTF. The CDR3 nucleotides are TGTGCCTGGGGAGCAGGGAGTAGGGTCTATGGCTACACCTTC.

The chain is built from TRBV6-1 and TRBJ1-4, with D tentatively TRBD1 (6 bases). V lost 5 bases and J 6 bases, leaving 16 bases between the germline ends. Per the germline V gene, CDR1 is MNHNS and CDR2 is SASEGT. This CDR3 has 15 amino acids. The CDR3 is CASSTGAGSDEKLFF. The CDR3 DNA reads as TGTGCCAGCAGTACGGGGGCAGGGAGCGATGAAAAACTGTTTTTT.

The genes are TRBV18 and TRBJ2-5; TRBD1 is a possible D gene (6 bases). Trimming shortened V by 3 bases and J by 4 bases, and 12 bases separated the two germline ends. Germline assignment: CDR1 KGHSH and CDR2 LQKENI. CDR3 length equals 14 residues. CDR3 bases: TGTGCCAGCTCACCGATCACAGGGTTAGAGACCCAGTACTTC. It yields the protein CASSPITGLETQYF.

This clone appeared a single time. The chain joins TRBV11-2 to TRBJ1-5, with D possibly matching TRBD1 (6 bases). CDR1 is SGHAT and CDR2 is FQNNGV in the germline V gene. V gave up 5 bases and J gave up 2 bases, with 16 bases separating them. The CDR3 is made up of 16 amino acids. This CDR3 reads CASSIVTGSGNQPQHF. CDR3 DNA sequence: TGTGCCAGCAGCATAGTCACAGGGTCTGGCAATCAGCCCCAGCATTTT.

This rearrangement joins TRBV20-1 to TRBJ2-2; no clear D gene. The CDR3 spans 10 residues. V lost 5 bases, J lost 8 bases, and 6 bases lay in between. The V gene's germline CDR1 is DFQATT and CDR2 SNEGSKA (reference sequence). The chain's CDR3 is CSAGRGELFF. CDR3 bases: TGCAGTGCTGGTAGGGGGGAGCTGTTTTTT.

This sequence joins TRBV7-3 and TRBJ2-5, with 9 bases fitting TRBD1. The CDR3 consists of 16 residues. The germline V gene encodes CDR1 SGHTA and CDR2 FQGTGA. Losses at the gene ends were 1 base for V and 4 bases for J; bases not matched to a gene: 7. The chain's CDR3 is CASSLNPGTGIETQYF. CDR3 sequence (DNA): TGTGCCAGCAGCTTAAACCCCGGGACAGGGATAGAGACCCAGTACTTC.

The chain carries TRBV15 and TRBJ2-1, with D possibly TRBD1 on 6 matching bases. The CDR3 totals 14 residues. V dropped 4 bases and J dropped 3 bases, with 10 bases sitting between them. CDR1 LNHNV and CDR2 YYDKDF come from the germline V gene (reference sequence). The CDR3 nucleotides are TGTGCCACCAGCACCAGGGGCCTCTACAATGAGCAGTTCTTC. Protein sequence: CATSTRGLYNEQFF.

V usage is TRBV11-2 and J usage is TRBJ1-2; D not resolved. The CDR3 has 13 amino acids. V was clipped by 5 bases and J by 3 bases, with 10 bases between them. In germline, CDR1 is SGHAT, CDR2 FQNNGV. As DNA, the CDR3 is TGTGCCAGCAGCCCGGACGGTGACTATGGCTACACCTTC. It is translated as CASSPDGDYGYTF.

The rearrangement joins TRBV6-1 to TRBJ2-7, with TRBD1 matching 10 bases. This CDR3 has 14 residues. V gave up 6 bases and J gave up 2 bases; unmatched junction bases: 4. Germline loops: CDR1 MNHNS, CDR2 SASEGT. CDR3 in DNA: TGTGCCAGCAGGCGCGGACAGGGGGCCTACGAGCAGTACTTC. It specifies CASRRGQGAYEQYF.

This rearrangement joins TRBV5-1 to TRBJ1-1; TRBD1 is a possible D gene (5 bases). The ends were cut back, 3 bases at V and 5 bases at J, with 17 bases in the middle. This CDR3 comprises 15 residues. Germline CDR1 is SGHRS and CDR2 is YFSETQ. DNA for the CDR3: TGCGCCAGCAGCTCCACCGGGGGTAGTGGGACTGAAGCTTTCTTT. Translating it yields CASSSTGGSGTEAFF. The full variable domain, completed using reference TRBV5-1 and TRBJ1-1, is KAGVTQTPRYLIKTRGQQVTLSCSPISGHRSVSWYQQTPGQGLQFLFEYFSETQRNKGNFPGRFSGRQFSNSRSEMNVSTLELGDSALYLCASSSTGGSGTEAFFGQGTRLTVV.

This chain joins TRBV21-1 and TRBJ2-5; the table's D call, TRBD2, has no DNA check behind it. TRBV21-1 is flagged as a pseudogene. The CDR3 has 17 residues. CDR3 sequence: CASSKPSGTSGRETQYF. The CDR3 nucleotides read TGTGCCAGCAGCAAACCTTCCGGGACTAGCGGCCGAGAGACCCAGTACTTC.

The chain links TRBV5-4 to TRBJ2-7, with 7 bases identical to TRBD2. Trimming at V came to 3 bases and at J to 3 bases, leaving 9 bases not matched to a gene. The germline gives CDR1 SGHNT, CDR2 YYREEE (reference sequence). This CDR3 contains 15 residues. In nucleotides, the CDR3 is TGTGCCAGCAGCTGGGGGGGAAGGGTAGACTACGAGCAGTACTTC. As protein: CASSWGGRVDYEQYF.

This clone has only a few counts. Other DNA sequences within the sample encode an identical CDR3. The chain is built from TRBV7-3 and TRBJ1-1; D remains ambiguous. Per the germline V gene, CDR1 is SGHTA and CDR2 is FQGTGA. V gave up 5 bases and J gave up 1 base, with 8 bases separating them. The CDR3 covers 13 residues. The CDR3 DNA sequence: TGTGCCAGCAGCACCCAGGAGAACACTGAAGCTTTCTTT. Encoded protein: CASSTQENTEAFF.

V usage is TRBV7-3 and J usage is TRBJ2-3, with D uncertain. Germline V gene sequence: CDR1 SGHTA, CDR2 FQGTGA. V was pared by 2 bases and J by 2 bases, with 5 bases between. The CDR3 sequence is 13 residues long. The CDR3, as DNA: TGTGCCAGCAGCTTAGGTGCCACAGATACGCAGTATTTT. Translation: CASSLGATDTQYF.

The chain links TRBV4-1 to TRBJ1-4; D possibly corresponds to TRBD1 (5 bases). The germline V gene encodes CDR1 MGHRA and CDR2 YSYEKL. The CDR3 is 15 residues long. The ends were cut back, 2 bases at V and 4 bases at J, with 11 bases in the middle. CDR3 nucleotides: TGCGCCAGCAGCCAACGGGGACTCTTTAATGAAAAACTGTTTTTT. Translated, it gives CASSQRGLFNEKLFF.

The chain carries TRBV4-1 and TRBJ2-7; 9 bases align to TRBD2. The CDR3 contains 16 residues. Trimming at V came to 2 bases and at J to 2 bases, leaving 7 bases not matched to a gene. CDR1 MGHRA and CDR2 YSYEKL come from the germline V gene. In DNA form, the CDR3 reads TGCGCCAGCAGCCAACCGGGACTAGCTTTAACCTACGAGCAGTACTTC. Residues: CASSQPGLALTYEQYF.

The sample holds one count of this clone. V and J are TRBV28 and TRBJ1-2; D gene ambiguous. The germline V gene encodes CDR1 MDHEN and CDR2 SYDVKM. V was pared by 6 bases and J by 0 bases, with 5 bases between. The CDR3 sequence is 12 residues long. This chain's CDR3 is CASRSSNYGYTF. The CDR3 DNA reads TGTGCCAGCAGGAGTTCTAACTATGGCTACACCTTC.

The chain employs TRBV4-1 and TRBJ2-1; D is undetermined. Germline values: CDR1 MGHRA, CDR2 YSYEKL. The CDR3 runs to 15 residues. Trimming removed 10 bases from V and 0 bases from J, with 16 bases in between. The CDR3 bases are TGCGCCAACATCAATGTCGGTAGCTCCTACAATGAGCAGTTCTTC. Residues: CANINVGSSYNEQFF.

The J gene is TRBJ2-1, the V gene TRBV7-6; TRBD1 agrees at 7 bases. The CDR3 length is 15 residues. From germline, CDR1 is SGHVS and CDR2 FNYEAQ. Germline trimming cut 4 bases from V and 8 bases from J; bases unmatched to any gene: 11. The CDR3 DNA is TGTGCCAGCAGCTCCCCAGGGGGACGGGCTTATGAGCAGTTCTTC. Its translation: CASSSPGGRAYEQFF.

This clone has only a few counts. The chain couples TRBV5-1 to TRBJ1-4; 7 bases map to TRBD1. V lost 7 bases to trimming and J lost 3 bases; unmatched junction nucleotides: 9. There are 15 residues in the CDR3. Germline V gene lookup returns CDR1 SGHRS and CDR2 YFSETQ. The CDR3 sequence: CASQETGQSNEKLFF. For the CDR3, the DNA is TGCGCCAGCCAGGAAACGGGACAGTCTAATGAAAAACTGTTTTTT.

This clone has just one count. The J gene is TRBJ2-3, the V gene TRBV7-9; D unclear. There are 16 residues in the CDR3. The V end was cut by 5 bases, the J end by 3 bases, with 18 bases between. From germline, CDR1 is SEHNR and CDR2 FQNEAQ (reference sequence). CDR3 region: CASSPSFGMKTDTQYF. DNA of the CDR3: TGTGCCAGCAGCCCCTCGTTCGGTATGAAGACAGATACGCAGTATTTT.

J is TRBJ1-5 and V is TRBV7-2, with 10 bases lining up with TRBD1. The J segment lost 3 bases and the V segment lost 5 bases, leaving 7 bases of the junction unmatched. From germline, CDR1 is SGHTA and CDR2 FQGNSA. This CDR3 has 16 residues. In nucleotides, the CDR3 is TGTGCCAGCAGCGTCGCCGGGACAGGGGTCAATCAGCCCCAGCATTTT. It translates to CASSVAGTGVNQPQHF.

This chain's CDR3 is CASSPSGGHQPQHF. The CDR3 region has the DNA TGTGCCAGCAGTCCCTCCGGGGGACATCAGCCCCAGCATTTT. The chain combines TRBV28 with TRBJ1-5; a possible D gene is TRBD1 (5 bases). Germline V gene lookup returns CDR1 MDHEN and CDR2 SYDVKM. The V end was cut by 5 bases, the J end by 5 bases, with 13 bases between. The CDR3 length is 14 residues.

V and J are TRBV5-8 and TRBJ1-5, with a tentative D call TRBD1 (5 bases). The CDR3 covers 16 residues. V lost 2 bases and J 1 base, leaving 13 bases between the germline ends. CDR1 and CDR2 from the germline V gene are SGHTS and YDEGEE. The CDR3: CASSFPTGTSNQPQHF. The CDR3, as DNA: TGTGCCAGCAGCTTCCCAACCGGGACCAGCAATCAGCCCCAGCATTTT.

The chain couples TRBV28 to TRBJ2-5; TRBD2 matches at 12 bases. From germline, CDR1 is MDHEN and CDR2 SYDVKM. V lost 8 bases to trimming and J lost 5 bases; unmatched junction nucleotides: 12. The CDR3 is 16 amino acids. The CDR3 region is CASHPPSGGARETQYF. DNA for the CDR3: TGTGCCAGCCACCCCCCTAGCGGGGGGGCTCGGGAGACCCAGTACTTC. Supplemented by reference TRBV28 and TRBJ2-5, the full variable domain reads DVKVTQSSRYLVKRTGEKVFLECVQDMDHENMFWYRQDPGLGLRLIYFSYDVKMKEKGDIPEGYSVSREKKERFSLILESASTNQTSMYLCASHPPSGGARETQYFGPGTRLLVL.